A selection of T cell receptor beta chains follows, all from one sample in a study of cytomegalovirus exposure and HLA in healthy donors. Using immunoSEQ multiplex PCR, the repertoire was profiled, and TCRdb retains in-frame clones only, with some absent. The sample consists of about 120,000 clones, around three quarters of them appearing once. Material for sequencing was PBMCs. The receptors come from a man aged 25 to 45 in good health and CMV-seropositive. Both conserved end residues are part of each CDR3. Fields, in order: J gene, CDR3 length, V gene, D gene, clone size, CDR3 protein, CDR3 DNA. D genes are given only for firm matches. The size entry is marked missing in some rows and otherwise reads once, few, many or a size class.

>TRBJ2-7|15|TRBV10-1|TRBD1|once
CASSESAAGGREQYF
TGCGCCAGCAGTGAGTCAGCGGCAGGGGGCCGCGAGCAGTACTTC
>TRBJ2-2|15|TRBV11-3|NA|NA
CASSLGTMNTGELFF
TGTGCCAGCAGCTTGGGGACAATGAACACCGGGGAGCTGTTTTTT
>TRBJ2-3|14|TRBV15|TRBD1|NA
CATSGLDRADTQYF
TGTGCCACCAGCGGCTTGGACAGGGCAGATACGCAGTATTTT
>TRBJ2-7|12|TRBV19|NA|NA
CASSQQGYEQYF
TGTGCCAGTAGTCAACAGGGTTACGAGCAGTACTTC
>TRBJ1-2|14|TRBV9|NA|NA
CASSAIRGEAGYTF
TGTGCCAGCAGCGCCATCAGGGGAGAGGCTGGCTACACCTTC
>TRBJ2-1|15|TRBV6-5|TRBD2|few
CASRIAGSTYNEQFF
TGTGCCAGCAGGATAGCGGGGTCGACCTACAATGAGCAGTTCTTC
>TRBJ2-3|15|TRBV9|TRBD1|NA
CASSVVGTGVDTQYF
TGTGCCAGCAGCGTAGTGGGGACAGGGGTCGATACGCAGTATTTT
>TRBJ2-5|12|TRBV6-1|NA|NA
CASTGNRETQYF
TGTGCCAGCACGGGGAATCGGGAGACCCAGTACTTC
>TRBJ2-3|14|TRBV29-1|TRBD2|NA
CSVATSGVTDTQYF
TGCAGCGTTGCGACTAGCGGCGTTACAGATACGCAGTATTTT
>TRBJ1-1|11|TRBV14|NA|NA
CASTSGTEAFF
TGTGCCAGCACCTCAGGCACTGAAGCTTTCTTT
>TRBJ1-2|16|TRBV4-1|NA|NA
CASSPSWTRANYGYTF
TGCGCCAGCAGCCCGAGTTGGACACGAGCTAACTATGGCTACACCTTC
>TRBJ1-2|16|TRBV19|TRBD1|NA
CASSNSLSGGNYGYTF
TGTGCCAGTAGTAATTCGTTGTCAGGGGGGAACTATGGCTACACCTTC
>TRBJ2-5|15|TRBV28|TRBD1|NA
CASSPGTGEEETQYF
TGTGCCAGCAGTCCCGGGACAGGGGAGGAGGAGACCCAGTACTTC
>TRBJ1-5|15|TRBV6-1|NA|few
CASSEARGAGQPQHF
TGTGCCAGCAGTGAAGCGCGGGGGGCTGGTCAGCCCCAGCATTTT
>TRBJ1-6|13|TRBV2|NA|NA
CASTGNYNSPLHF
TGTGCCAGCACGGGGAACTATAATTCACCCCTCCACTTT
>TRBJ2-2|16|TRBV7-7|NA|NA
CASSLDRDPNTGELFF
TGTGCCAGCAGCTTAGACAGGGACCCCAACACCGGGGAGCTGTTTTTT
>TRBJ2-7|13|TRBV7-6|NA|few
CASSLDYTYEQYF
TGTGCCAGCAGCTTAGATTACACCTACGAGCAGTACTTC
>TRBJ2-5|14|TRBV5-1|TRBD1|NA
CASTGTGQQETQYF
TGCGCCAGCACGGGGACAGGGCAGCAAGAGACCCAGTACTTC
>TRBJ1-1|15|TRBV14|NA|NA
CASSLWDTRNTEAFF
TGTGCCAGCAGCCTTTGGGACACTCGGAACACTGAAGCTTTCTTT
>TRBJ2-2|15|TRBV28|TRBD2|NA
CASSLERGGDGELFF
TGTGCCAGCAGTTTAGAGCGGGGGGGCGACGGGGAGCTGTTTTTT
>TRBJ2-1|16|TRBV6-6|NA|NA
CASSYSGGGHYNEQFF
TGTGCCAGCAGTTACTCCGGCGGGGGCCACTACAATGAGCAGTTCTTC
>TRBJ2-7|15|TRBV4-2|TRBD2|NA
CASSQRRGSSYEQYF
TGTGCCAGCAGCCAGAGGCGGGGGAGCTCCTACGAGCAGTACTTC
>TRBJ1-1|16|TRBV30|NA|few
CAWRKAGGAMNTEAFF
TGTGCCTGGCGAAAGGCTGGGGGCGCCATGAACACTGAAGCTTTCTTT
>TRBJ2-7|15|TRBV6-1|TRBD1|NA
CASSSRWDRAYEQYF
TGTGCCAGCAGTTCCCGGTGGGACAGGGCCTACGAGCAGTACTTC